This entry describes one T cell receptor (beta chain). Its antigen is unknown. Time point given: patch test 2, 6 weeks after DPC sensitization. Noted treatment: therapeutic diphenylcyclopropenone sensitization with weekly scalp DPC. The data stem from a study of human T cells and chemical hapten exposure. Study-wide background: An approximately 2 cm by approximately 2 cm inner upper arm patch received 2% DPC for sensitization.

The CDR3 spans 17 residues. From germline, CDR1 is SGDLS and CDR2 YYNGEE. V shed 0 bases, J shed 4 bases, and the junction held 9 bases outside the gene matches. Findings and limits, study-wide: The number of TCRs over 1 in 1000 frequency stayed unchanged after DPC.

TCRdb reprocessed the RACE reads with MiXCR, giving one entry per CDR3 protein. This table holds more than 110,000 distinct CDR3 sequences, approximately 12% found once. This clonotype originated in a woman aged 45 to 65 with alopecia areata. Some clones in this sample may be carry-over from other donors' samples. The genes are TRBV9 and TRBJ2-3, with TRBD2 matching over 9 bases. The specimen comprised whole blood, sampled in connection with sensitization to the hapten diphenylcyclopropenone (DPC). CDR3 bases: TGTGCCAGCAGCGTAGCAGGTAGCGGGAGCAGCCCAGATACGCAGTATTTT. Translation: CASSVAGSGSSPDTQYF.